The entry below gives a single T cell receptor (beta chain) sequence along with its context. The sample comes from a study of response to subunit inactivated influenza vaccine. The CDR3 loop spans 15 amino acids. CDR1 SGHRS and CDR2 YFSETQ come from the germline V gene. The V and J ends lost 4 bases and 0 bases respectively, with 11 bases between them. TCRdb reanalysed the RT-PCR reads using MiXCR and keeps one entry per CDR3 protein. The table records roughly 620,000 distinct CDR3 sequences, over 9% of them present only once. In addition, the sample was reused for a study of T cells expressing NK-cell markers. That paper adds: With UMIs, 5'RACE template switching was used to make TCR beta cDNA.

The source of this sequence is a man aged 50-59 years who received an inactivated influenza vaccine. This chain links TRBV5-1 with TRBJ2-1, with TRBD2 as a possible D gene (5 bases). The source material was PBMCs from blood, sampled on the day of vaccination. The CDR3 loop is CASSGPGNSYNEQFF. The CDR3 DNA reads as TGCGCCAGCAGCGGGCCCGGGAACTCCTACAATGAGCAGTTCTTC.